This T cell receptor (beta chain) is drawn from a study of cytomegalovirus exposure and HLA in healthy donors. General study results and limits: As confirmed in vitro, three CMV-associated chains were specific for CMV antigens. Reportedly, TCR beta sequences accurately predicted HLA-A and HLA-B alleles in most subjects.

Although they were nominally healthy when sampled, donors likely had unrecorded immune exposures. V lost 5 bases and J 3 bases, leaving 10 bases between the germline ends. Looked up from germline, CDR1 is MNHNY and CDR2 is SVGAGI (reference sequence). The length of the CDR3 is 13 residues. Researchers ran the PCR with 60 Vbeta and 13 Jbeta primers. Source study methods: It was a later analysis that counted about 80 million unique TCR beta chains, of which roughly 11 million were shared. Clones were sequenced by immunoSEQ multiplex PCR, and TCRdb holds only the in-frame ones, with some missing. The D gene and trimming were derived from the DNA, and the V and J assignments and clone size from that table. The profile shows about 110,000 clones, 74% of them singletons. A note on this clone: Its antigen is undetermined.

The chain combines TRBV6-6 with TRBJ1-1; possibly TRBD1 for D (5 bases). Sequencing input: PBMCs. The source of this sequence is a man aged 45-65 years in good health and CMV-seropositive. CDR3 in amino acids: CASSRQPYTEAFF. The CDR3 DNA reads as TGTGCCAGCAGTAGACAGCCGTACACTGAAGCTTTCTTT.